This record covers a single T cell receptor (beta chain). Its antigen is undetermined. These data originate in a study of response to subunit inactivated influenza vaccine. TCRdb processed the RT-PCR reads anew with MiXCR; each CDR3 protein has one entry. The sample shows around 530,000 distinct CDR3 sequences, 16% of them seen only once. Trimming pared 6 bases from V and 5 bases from J, leaving 16 bases between. Germline lookup yields CDR1 MNHEY and CDR2 SVGEGT. This CDR3 comprises 14 residues. Study results and caveats: Few additional T cells are recruited per seasonal influenza vaccination, authors suggested.

The TCR originated in a man in his fifties or sixties who received an inactivated influenza vaccine. The specimen comprised CD4+ T cells sorted from PBMCs, sampled around 25 months after vaccination. This sequence joins TRBV6-2 or TRBV6-3 and TRBJ2-5; D possibly uses TRBD1 or TRBD2 (6 bases each). CDR3: CASSRGHRGETQYF. CDR3 in DNA: TGTGCCAGCAGCCGGGGACATCGGGGGGAGACCCAGTACTTC.